The 4 T cell receptor beta chains below come from one sample, sequenced in a study of blood T cells in healthy people across ages. A J-beta primer mix and a sample-barcoded 5' primer were used in a second PCR of roughly 6 to 12 cycles. From the 5' RACE reads, TCRdb called clonotypes with MiXCR, one entry per CDR3 protein. The top ten clones hold about an eighth of a sample with 1 million to 1.2 million distinct CDR3 sequences, 35% to 40% of them seen once. Input material: blood. These receptor sequences come from a man between 18 and 29 years old in good health.

V usage is TRBV5-1 and J usage is TRBJ2-1, with 8 bases that match TRBD1. Trimming removed 2 bases from V and 6 bases from J; junction bases left unmatched: 4. Germline CDR1 is SGHRS and CDR2 is YFSETQ. This CDR3 is 14 amino acids long. In DNA, the CDR3 is TGCGCCAGCAGCTTCGGACAGGGTGGCAATGAGCAGTTCTTC. This codes for CASSFGQGGNEQFF.

This chain joins TRBV12-3 or TRBV12-4 and TRBJ1-2; TRBD1 matches 7 bases. This CDR3 comprises 16 residues. V dropped 5 bases and J dropped 4; count of bases not matched to a gene: 13. The CDR3 loop is CASSPVDREPLYGYTF. The CDR3 DNA follows: TGTGCCAGCAGTCCAGTTGACAGGGAACCGCTCTATGGCTACACCTTC.

The rearrangement links TRBV29-1 to TRBJ1-2, with D unclear. Trimming left V 5 bases short and J 4 bases short, with 14 bases between. The CDR3 sequence is 13 residues long. CDR1 is SQVTM and CDR2 is ANQGSEA in the germline V gene. The CDR3 DNA reads as TGCAGCGTTCGGCGGACGCTTTTCTATGGCTACACCTTC. It encodes CSVRRTLFYGYTF. The full variable domain, in which reference TRBV29-1 and TRBJ1-2 provide the parts outside the CDR3, is SAVISQKPSRDICQRGTSLTIQCQVDSQVTMMFWYRQQPGQSLTLIATANQGSEATYESGFVIDKFPISRPNLTFSTLTVSNMSPEDSSIYLCSVRRTLFYGYTFGSGTRLTVV.

This clonotype was recorded many times. The genes are TRBV4-3 and TRBJ2-5, with TRBD2 identical over 8 bases. V lost 2 bases to trimming and J lost 2 bases; unmatched junction nucleotides: 1. Germline lookup yields CDR1 LGHNA and CDR2 YSLEER. The CDR3 has 14 residues. The CDR3 DNA reads as TGCGCCAGCAGCCAAACTAGCGGACAAGAGACCCAGTACTTC. Amino acids: CASSQTSGQETQYF.